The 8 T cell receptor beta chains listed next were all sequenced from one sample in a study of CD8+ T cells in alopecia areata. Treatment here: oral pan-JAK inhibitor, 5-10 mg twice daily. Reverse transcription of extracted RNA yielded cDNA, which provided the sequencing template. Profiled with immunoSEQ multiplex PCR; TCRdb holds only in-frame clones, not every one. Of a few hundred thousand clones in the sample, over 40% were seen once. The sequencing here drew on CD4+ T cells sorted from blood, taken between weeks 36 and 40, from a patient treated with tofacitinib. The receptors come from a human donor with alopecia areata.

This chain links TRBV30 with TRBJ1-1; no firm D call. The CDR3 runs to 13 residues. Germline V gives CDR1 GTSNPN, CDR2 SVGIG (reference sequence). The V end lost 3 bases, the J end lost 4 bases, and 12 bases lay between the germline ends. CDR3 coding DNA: TGTGCCTGGAGGGCGCGTCCCCCCACTGAAGCTTTCTTT. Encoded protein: CAWRARPPTEAFF.

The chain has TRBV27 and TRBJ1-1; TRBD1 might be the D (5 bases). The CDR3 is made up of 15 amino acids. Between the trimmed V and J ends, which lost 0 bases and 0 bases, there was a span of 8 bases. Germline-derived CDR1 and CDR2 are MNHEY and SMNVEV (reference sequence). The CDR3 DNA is TGTGCCAGCAGTTTATCGTGGGGCATGAACACTGAAGCTTTCTTT. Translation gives CASSLSWGMNTEAFF.

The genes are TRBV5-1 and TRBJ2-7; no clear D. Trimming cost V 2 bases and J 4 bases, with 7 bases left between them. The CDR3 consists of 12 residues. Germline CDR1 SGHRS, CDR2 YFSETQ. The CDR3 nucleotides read TGCGCCAGCAGCTTTTATCGGTACGAGCAGTACTTC. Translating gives CASSFYRYEQYF. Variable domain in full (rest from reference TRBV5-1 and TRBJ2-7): KAGVTQTPRYLIKTRGQQVTLSCSPISGHRSVSWYQQTPGQGLQFLFEYFSETQRNKGNFPGRFSGRQFSNSRSEMNVSTLELGDSALYLCASSFYRYEQYFGPGTRLTVT.

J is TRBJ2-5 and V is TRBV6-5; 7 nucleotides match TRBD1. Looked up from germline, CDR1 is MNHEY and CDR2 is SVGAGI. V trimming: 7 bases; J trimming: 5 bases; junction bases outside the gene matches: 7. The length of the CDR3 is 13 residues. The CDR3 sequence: CASTNRGSETQYF. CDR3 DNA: TGTGCCAGCACCAACAGGGGATCGGAGACCCAGTACTTC.

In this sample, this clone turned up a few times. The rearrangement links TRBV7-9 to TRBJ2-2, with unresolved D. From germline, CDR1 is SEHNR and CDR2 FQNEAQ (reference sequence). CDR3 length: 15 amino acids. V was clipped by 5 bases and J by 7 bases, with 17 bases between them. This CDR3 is CASSEDGPDVGELFF. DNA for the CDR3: TGTGCCAGCAGCGAGGACGGGCCGGATGTCGGGGAGCTGTTTTTT.

The CDR3 is CASSEQGADTQYF. The CDR3 nucleotides are TGTGCCAGCAGCGAGCAGGGGGCAGATACGCAGTATTTT. The chain employs TRBV7-2 and TRBJ2-3; 7 positions agree with TRBD1. V was clipped by 5 bases and J by 4 bases; unmatched bases: 3. The CDR3 contains 13 residues. CDR1 and CDR2 (germline): SGHTA, FQGNSA.

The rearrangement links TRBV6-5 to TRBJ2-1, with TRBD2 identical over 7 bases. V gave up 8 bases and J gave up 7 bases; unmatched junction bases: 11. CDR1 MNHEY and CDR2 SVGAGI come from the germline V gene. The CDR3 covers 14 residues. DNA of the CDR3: TGTGCCAGCCGTAGAAAGCGGGACTATAATGAGCAGTTCTTC. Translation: CASRRKRDYNEQFF.

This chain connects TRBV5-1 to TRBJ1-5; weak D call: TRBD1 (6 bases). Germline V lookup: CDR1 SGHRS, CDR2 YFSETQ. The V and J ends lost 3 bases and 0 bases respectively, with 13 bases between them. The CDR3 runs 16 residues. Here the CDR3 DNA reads TGCGCCAGCAGCTCGGGGGGGCAGTATAGCAATCAGCCCCAGCATTTT. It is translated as CASSSGGQYSNQPQHF.